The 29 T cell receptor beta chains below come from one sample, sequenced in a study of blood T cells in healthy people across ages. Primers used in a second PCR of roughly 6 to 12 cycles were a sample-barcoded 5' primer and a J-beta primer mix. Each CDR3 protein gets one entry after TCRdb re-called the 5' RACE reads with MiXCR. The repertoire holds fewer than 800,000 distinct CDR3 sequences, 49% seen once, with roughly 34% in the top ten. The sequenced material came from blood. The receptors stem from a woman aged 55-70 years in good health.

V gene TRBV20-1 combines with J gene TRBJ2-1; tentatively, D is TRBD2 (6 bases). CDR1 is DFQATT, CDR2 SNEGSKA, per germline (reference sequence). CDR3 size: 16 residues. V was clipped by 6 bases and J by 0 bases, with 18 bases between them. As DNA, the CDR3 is TGCAGTGCCCTATCCCAATCCGGGGGCTCCTACAATGAGCAGTTCTTC. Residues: CSALSQSGGSYNEQFF.

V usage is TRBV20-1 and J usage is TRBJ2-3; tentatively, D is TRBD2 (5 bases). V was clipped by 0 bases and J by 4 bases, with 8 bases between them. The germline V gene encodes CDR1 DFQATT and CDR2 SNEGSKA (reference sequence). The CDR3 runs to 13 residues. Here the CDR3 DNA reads TGCAGTGCTAGAGATCGGACTTCAGATACGCAGTATTTT. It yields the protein CSARDRTSDTQYF.

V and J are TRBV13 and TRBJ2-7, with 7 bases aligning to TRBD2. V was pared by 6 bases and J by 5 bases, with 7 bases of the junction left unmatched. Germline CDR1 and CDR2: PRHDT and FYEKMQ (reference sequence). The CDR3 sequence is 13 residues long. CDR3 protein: CASRLGGIHEQYF. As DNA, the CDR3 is TGTGCCAGCAGGTTGGGGGGGATCCACGAGCAGTACTTC. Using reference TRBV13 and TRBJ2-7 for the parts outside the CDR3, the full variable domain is AAGVIQSPRHLIKEKRETATLKCYPIPRHDTVYWYQQGPGQDPQFLISFYEKMQSDKGSIPDRFSAQQFSDYHSELNMSSLELGDSALYFCASRLGGIHEQYFGPGTRLTVT.

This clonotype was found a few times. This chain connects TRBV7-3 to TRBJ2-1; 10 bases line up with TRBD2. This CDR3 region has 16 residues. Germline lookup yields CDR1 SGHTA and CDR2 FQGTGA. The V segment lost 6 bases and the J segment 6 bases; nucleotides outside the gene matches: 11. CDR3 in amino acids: CASRPPGTSALNEQFF. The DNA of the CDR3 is TGTGCCAGCAGGCCCCCCGGGACTAGCGCACTCAATGAGCAGTTCTTC. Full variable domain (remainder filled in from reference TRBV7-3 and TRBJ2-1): GAGVSQTPSNKVTEKGKYVELRCDPISGHTALYWYRQSLGQGPEFLIYFQGTGAADDSGLPNDRFFAVRPEGSVSTLKIQRTERGDSAVYLCASRPPGTSALNEQFFGPGTRLTVL.

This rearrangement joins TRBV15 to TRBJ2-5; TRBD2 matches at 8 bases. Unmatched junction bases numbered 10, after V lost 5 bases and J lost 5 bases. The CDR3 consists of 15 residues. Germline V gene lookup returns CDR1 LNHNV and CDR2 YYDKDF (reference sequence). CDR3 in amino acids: CATSSQTGGLETQYF. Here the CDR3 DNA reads TGTGCCACCAGCTCCCAAACGGGGGGGTTGGAGACCCAGTACTTC.

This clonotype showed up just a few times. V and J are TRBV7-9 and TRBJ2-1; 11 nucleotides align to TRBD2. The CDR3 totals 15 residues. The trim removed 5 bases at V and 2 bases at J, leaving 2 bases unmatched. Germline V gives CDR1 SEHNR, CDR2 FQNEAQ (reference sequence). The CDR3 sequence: CASSPSGRPYNEQFF. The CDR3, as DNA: TGTGCCAGCAGCCCTAGCGGGAGGCCCTACAATGAGCAGTTCTTC.

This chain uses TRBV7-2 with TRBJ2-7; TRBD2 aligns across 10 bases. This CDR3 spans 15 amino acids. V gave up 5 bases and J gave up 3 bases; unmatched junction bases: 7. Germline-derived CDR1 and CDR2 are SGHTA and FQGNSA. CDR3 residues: CASSPLTSGHYEQYF. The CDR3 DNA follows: TGTGCCAGCAGCCCCCTGACTAGCGGGCACTACGAGCAGTACTTC.

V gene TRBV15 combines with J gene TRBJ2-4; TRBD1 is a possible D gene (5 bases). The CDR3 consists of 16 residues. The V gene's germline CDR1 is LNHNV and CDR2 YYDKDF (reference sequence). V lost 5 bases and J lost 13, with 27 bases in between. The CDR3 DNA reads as TGTGCCACCAGCTACACACTACAGGCGATTAACCCCCAGCAGTACTTC. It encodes CATSYTLQAINPQQYF.

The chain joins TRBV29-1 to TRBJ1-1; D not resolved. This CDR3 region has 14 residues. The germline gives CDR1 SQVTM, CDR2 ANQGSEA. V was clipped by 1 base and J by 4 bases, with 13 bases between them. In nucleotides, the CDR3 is TGCAGCGTTGAAGGTCGGTGGGGTGGCACTGAAGCTTTCTTT. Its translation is CSVEGRWGGTEAFF.

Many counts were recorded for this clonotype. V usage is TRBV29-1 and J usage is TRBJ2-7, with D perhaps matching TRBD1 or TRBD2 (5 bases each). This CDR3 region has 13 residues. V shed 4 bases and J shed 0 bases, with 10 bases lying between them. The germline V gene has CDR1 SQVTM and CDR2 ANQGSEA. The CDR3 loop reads CSVAGRLSYEQYF. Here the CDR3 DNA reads TGCAGCGTTGCGGGACGCCTCTCCTACGAGCAGTACTTC.

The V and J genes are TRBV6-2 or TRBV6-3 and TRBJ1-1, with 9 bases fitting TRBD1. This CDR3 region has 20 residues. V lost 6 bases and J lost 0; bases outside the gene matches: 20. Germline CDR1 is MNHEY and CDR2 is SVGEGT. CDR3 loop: CASRTTTIVRTGALNTEAFF. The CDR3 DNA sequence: TGTGCCAGCAGGACGACCACGATTGTACGGACAGGGGCCCTGAACACTGAAGCTTTCTTT.

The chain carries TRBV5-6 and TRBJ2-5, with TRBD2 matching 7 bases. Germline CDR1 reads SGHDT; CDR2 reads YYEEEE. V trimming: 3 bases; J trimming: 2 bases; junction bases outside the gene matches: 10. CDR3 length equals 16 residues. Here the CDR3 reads CASSSPDSSGQETQYF. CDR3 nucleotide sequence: TGTGCCAGCAGCTCCCCGGATTCTAGCGGACAAGAGACCCAGTACTTC.

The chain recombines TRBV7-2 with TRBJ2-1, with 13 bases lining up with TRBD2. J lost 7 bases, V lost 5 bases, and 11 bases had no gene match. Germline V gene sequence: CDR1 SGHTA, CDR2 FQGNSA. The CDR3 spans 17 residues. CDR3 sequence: CASSIGTSGAGGNEQFF. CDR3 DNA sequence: TGTGCCAGCAGCATAGGGACTAGCGGGGCCGGGGGTAATGAGCAGTTCTTC.

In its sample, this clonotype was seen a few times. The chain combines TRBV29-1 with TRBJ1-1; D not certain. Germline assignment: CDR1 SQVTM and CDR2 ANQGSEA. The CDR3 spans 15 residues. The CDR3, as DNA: TGCAGTTATCCTCATCCGGCGGGCGGCTACACTGAAGCTTTCTTT. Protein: CSYPHPAGGYTEAFF.

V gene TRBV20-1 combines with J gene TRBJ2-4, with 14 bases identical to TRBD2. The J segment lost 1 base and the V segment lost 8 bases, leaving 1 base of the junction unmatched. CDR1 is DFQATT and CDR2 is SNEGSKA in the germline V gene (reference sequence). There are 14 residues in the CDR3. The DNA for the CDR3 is TGCAGTTGGACTAGCGGGAGGGCCAAAAACATTCAGTACTTC. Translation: CSWTSGRAKNIQYF.

The CDR3 here is CASSPGTSGRARYEQYF. The CDR3 region has the DNA TGCGCCAGCAGCCCCGGGACTAGCGGGAGGGCCCGCTACGAGCAGTACTTC. The chain uses TRBV4-1 and TRBJ2-4, with 16 bases that match TRBD2. The J call may not be correct, given that the DNA end is closer to TRBJ2-7. Germline V gene lookup returns CDR1 MGHRA and CDR2 YSYEKL. The CDR3 contains 17 residues.

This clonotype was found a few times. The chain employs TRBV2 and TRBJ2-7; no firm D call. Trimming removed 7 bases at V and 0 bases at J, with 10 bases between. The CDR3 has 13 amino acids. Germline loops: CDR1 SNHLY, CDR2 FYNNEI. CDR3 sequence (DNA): TGTGCCAGCACTGAGGCAGACTCCTACGAGCAGTACTTC. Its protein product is CASTEADSYEQYF.

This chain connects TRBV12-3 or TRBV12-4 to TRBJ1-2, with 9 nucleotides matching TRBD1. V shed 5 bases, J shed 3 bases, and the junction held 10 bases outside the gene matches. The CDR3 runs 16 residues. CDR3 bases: TGTGCCAGCAGTACGGGACAGGGCCGATCGGACTATGGCTACACCTTC. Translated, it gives CASSTGQGRSDYGYTF.

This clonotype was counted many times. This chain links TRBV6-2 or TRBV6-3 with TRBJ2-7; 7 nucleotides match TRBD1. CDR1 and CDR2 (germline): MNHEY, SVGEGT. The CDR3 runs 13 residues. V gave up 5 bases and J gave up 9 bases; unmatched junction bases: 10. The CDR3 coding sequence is TGTGCCAGCAGTGCGACGGGACAGCTGGTGCAGTACTTC. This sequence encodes CASSATGQLVQYF.

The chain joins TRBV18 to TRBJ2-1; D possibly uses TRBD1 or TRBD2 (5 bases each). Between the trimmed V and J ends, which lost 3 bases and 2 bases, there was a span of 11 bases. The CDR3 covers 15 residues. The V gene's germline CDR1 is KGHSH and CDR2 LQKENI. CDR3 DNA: TGTGCCAGCTCACCGCCGGGGCTTCCCTACAATGAGCAGTTCTTC. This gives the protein CASSPPGLPYNEQFF.

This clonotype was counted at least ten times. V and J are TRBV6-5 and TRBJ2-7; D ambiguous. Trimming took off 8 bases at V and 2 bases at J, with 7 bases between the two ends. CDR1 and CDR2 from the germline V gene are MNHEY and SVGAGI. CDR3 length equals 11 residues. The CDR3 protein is CASHGTYEQYF. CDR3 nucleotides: TGTGCCAGCCACGGAACCTACGAGCAGTACTTC.

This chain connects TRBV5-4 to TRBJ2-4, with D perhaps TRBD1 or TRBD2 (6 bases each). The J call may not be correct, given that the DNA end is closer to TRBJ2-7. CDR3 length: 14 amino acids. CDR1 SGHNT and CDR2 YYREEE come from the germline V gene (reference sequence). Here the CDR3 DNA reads TGTGCCAGCAGCTTGGCCAGATCGGGGGCCGAGCAGTACTTC. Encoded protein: CASSLARSGAEQYF.

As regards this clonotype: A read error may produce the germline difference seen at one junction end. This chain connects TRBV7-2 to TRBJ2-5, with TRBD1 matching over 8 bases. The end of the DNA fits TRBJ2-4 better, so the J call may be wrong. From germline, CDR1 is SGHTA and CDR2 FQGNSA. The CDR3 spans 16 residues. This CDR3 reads CASSPPGQGAENIQYF. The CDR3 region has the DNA TGTGCCAGCAGCCCGCCCGGACAGGGAGCCGAAAACATTCAGTACTTC.

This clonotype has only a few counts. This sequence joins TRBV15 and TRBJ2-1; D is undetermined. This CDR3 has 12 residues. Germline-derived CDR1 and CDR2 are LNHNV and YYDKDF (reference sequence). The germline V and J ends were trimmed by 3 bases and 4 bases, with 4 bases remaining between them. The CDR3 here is CATSSLYNEQFF. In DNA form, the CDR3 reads TGTGCCACCAGCAGCCTGTACAATGAGCAGTTCTTC. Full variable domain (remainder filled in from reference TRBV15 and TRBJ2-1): DAMVIQNPRYQVTQFGKPVTLSCSQTLNHNVMYWYQQKSSQAPKLLFHYYDKDFNNEADTPDNFQSRRPNTSFCFLDIRSPGLGDTAMYLCATSSLYNEQFFGPGTRLTVL.

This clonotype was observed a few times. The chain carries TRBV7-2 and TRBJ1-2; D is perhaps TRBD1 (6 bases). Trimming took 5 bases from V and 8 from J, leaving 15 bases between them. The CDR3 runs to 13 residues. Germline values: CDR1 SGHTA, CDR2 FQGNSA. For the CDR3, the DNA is TGTGCCAGCAGCACGGGACACCGCATGGGCTACACCTTC. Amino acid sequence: CASSTGHRMGYTF.

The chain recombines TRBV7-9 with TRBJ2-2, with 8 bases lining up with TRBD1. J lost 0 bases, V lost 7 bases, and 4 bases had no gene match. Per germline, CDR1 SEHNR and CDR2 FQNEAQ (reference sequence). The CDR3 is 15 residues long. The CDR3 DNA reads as TGTGCCAGCATCGCAGGGGGCGCGAACACCGGGGAGCTGTTTTTT. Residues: CASIAGGANTGELFF.

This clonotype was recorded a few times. CDR3 loop: CASSLGLGVDTQYF. The CDR3 DNA reads TGTGCCAGCAGCTTAGGATTAGGGGTCGATACGCAGTATTTT. The J gene is TRBJ2-3, the V gene TRBV7-3; possibly TRBD1 for D (5 bases). Trimming left V 2 bases short and J 6 bases short, with 12 bases between. This CDR3 has 14 amino acids. Germline lookup yields CDR1 SGHTA and CDR2 FQGTGA.

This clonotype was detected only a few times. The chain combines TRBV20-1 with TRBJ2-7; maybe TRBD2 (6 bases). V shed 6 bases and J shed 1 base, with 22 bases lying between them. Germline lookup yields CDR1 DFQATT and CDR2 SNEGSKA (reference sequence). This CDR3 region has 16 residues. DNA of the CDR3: TGCAGTGCGGCCAAGGGGCTCGGGAGAGGTTCCTACGAGCAGTACTTC. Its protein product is CSAAKGLGRGSYEQYF.

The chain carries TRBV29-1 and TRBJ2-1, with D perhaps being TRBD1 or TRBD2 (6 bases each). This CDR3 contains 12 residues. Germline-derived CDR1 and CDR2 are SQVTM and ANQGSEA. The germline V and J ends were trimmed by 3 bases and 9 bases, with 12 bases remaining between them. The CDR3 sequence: CSVEEGVGEQFF. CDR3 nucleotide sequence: TGCAGCGTTGAGGAGGGGGTGGGTGAGCAGTTCTTC.